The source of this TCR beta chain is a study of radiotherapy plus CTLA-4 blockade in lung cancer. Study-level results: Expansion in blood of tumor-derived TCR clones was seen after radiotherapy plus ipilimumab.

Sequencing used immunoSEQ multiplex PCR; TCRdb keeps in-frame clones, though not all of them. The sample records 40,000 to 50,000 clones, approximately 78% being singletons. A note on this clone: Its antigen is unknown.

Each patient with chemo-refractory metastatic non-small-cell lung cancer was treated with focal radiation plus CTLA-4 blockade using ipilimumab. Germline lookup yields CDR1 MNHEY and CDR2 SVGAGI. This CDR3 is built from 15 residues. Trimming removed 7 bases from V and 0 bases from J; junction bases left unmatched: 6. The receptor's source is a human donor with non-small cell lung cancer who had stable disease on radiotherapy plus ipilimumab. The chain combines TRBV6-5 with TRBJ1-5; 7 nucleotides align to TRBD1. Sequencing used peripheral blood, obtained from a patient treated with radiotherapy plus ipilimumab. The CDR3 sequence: CASIYTGDSNQPQHF. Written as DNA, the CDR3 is TGTGCCAGCATCTACACAGGGGATAGCAATCAGCCCCAGCATTTT.